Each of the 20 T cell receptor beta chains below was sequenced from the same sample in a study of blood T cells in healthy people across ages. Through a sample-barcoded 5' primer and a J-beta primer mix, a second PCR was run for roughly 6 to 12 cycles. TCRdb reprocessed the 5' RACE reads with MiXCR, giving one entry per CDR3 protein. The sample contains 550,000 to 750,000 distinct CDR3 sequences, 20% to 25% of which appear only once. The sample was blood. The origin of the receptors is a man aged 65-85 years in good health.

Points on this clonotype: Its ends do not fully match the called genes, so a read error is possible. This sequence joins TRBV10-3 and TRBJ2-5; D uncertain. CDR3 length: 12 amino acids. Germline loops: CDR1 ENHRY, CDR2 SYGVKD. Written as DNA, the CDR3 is TGTGCCATCAGTGACGGCAGTCTAACCCGGTACTTC. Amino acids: CAISDGSLTRYF.

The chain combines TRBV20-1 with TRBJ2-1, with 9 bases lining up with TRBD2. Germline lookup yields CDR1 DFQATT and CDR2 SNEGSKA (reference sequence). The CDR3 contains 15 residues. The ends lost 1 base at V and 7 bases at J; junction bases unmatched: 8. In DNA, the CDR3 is TGCAGTGCTAGAGCCCCTAGCGGGAATCGTAATGAGCAGTTCTTC. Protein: CSARAPSGNRNEQFF.

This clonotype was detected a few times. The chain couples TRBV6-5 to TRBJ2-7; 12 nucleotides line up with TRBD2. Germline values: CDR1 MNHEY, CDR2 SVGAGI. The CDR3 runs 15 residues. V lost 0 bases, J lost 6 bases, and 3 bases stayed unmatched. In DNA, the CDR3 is TGTGCCAGCAGTTACTCCGGGACTAGCGGGTCCGAGCAGTACTTC. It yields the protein CASSYSGTSGSEQYF.

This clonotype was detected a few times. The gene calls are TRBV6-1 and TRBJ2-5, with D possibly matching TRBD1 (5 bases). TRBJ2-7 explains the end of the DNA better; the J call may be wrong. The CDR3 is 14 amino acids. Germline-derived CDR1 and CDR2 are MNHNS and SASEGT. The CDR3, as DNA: TGTGCCAGCATTTCACCGAGGACATTAAACGAGCAGTACTTC. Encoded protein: CASISPRTLNEQYF.

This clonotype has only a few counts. DNA of the CDR3: TGTGCCAGCAGTTTAAGGGGGGCGCGGTATGGCTACACCTTC. It specifies CASSLRGARYGYTF. The rearrangement links TRBV12-3 or TRBV12-4 to TRBJ1-2; tentative D call: TRBD1 (6 bases). The CDR3 loop spans 14 amino acids. V lost 2 bases, J lost 5 bases, and 12 bases lay in between.

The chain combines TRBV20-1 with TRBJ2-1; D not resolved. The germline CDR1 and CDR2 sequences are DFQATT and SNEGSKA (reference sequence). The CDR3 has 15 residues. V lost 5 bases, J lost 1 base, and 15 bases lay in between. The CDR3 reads CSAHGQVGSYNEQFF. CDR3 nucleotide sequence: TGCAGTGCTCACGGGCAGGTAGGGTCCTACAATGAGCAGTTCTTC.

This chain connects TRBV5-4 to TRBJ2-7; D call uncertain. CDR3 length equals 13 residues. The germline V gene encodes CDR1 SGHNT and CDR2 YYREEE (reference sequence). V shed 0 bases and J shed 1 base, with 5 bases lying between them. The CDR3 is CASSLDQSYEQYF. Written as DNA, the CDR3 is TGTGCCAGCAGCTTGGACCAGTCCTACGAGCAGTACTTC.

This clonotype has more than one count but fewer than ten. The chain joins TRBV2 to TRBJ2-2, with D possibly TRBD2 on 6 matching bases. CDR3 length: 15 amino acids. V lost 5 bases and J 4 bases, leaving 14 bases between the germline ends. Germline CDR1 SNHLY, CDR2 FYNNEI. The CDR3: CASSPRLGATGELFF. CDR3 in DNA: TGTGCCAGCAGTCCCCGACTAGGAGCCACCGGGGAGCTGTTTTTT.

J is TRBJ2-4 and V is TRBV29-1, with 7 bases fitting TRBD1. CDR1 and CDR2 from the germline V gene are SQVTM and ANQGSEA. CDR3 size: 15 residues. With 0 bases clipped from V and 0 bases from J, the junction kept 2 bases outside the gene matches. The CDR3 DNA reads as TGCAGCGTTGAAGATAACAGGGGAGCCAAAAACATTCAGTACTTC. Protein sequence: CSVEDNRGAKNIQYF.

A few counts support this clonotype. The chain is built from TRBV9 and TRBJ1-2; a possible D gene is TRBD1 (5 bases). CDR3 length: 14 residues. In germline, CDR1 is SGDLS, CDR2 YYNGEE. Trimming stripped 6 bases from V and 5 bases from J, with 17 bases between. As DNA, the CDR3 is TGTGCCAGCAACCGGGGCGGATTGGAATATGGCTACACCTTC. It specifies CASNRGGLEYGYTF.

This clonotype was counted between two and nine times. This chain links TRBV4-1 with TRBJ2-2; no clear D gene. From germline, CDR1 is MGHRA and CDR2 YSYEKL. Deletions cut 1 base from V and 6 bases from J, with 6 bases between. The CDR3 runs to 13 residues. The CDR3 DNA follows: TGCGCCAGCAGCCAAGTCCAGCCCGGGGAGCTGTTTTTT. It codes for CASSQVQPGELFF.

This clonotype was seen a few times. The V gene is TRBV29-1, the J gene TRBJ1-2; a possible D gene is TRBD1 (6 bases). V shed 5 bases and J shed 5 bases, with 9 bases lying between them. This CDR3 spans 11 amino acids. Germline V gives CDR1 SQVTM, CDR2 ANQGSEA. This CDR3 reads CSVLQGYGYTF. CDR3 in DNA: TGCAGCGTTTTACAGGGATATGGCTACACCTTC. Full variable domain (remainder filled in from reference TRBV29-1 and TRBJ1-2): SAVISQKPSRDICQRGTSLTIQCQVDSQVTMMFWYRQQPGQSLTLIATANQGSEATYESGFVIDKFPISRPNLTFSTLTVSNMSPEDSSIYLCSVLQGYGYTFGSGTRLTVV.

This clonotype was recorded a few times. CDR3 loop: CASSEPGQPNEKLFF. The CDR3 nucleotides read TGTGCCAGCAGCGAGCCGGGACAGCCTAATGAAAAACTGTTTTTT. The chain links TRBV7-9 to TRBJ1-4, with 7 bases matching TRBD1. Germline loops: CDR1 SEHNR, CDR2 FQNEAQ (reference sequence). V lost 5 bases and J lost 3; bases outside the gene matches: 6. The CDR3 loop spans 15 amino acids.

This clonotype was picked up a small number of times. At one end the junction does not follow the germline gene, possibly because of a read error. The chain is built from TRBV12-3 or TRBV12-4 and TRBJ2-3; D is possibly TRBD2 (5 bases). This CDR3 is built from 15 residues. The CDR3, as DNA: TGTGCCGGCAGTTTTAGCGCTGCTAGCACAGATACGCAGTATTTT. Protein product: CAGSFSAASTDTQYF.

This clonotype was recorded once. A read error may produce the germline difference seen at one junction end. Here the CDR3 reads CASSERASGTVYEQYF. The CDR3 bases are TGTGCCAGCAGTGAGAGGGCTAGCGGGACTGTATACGAGCAGTACTTC. The chain carries TRBV10-3 and TRBJ2-5; 9 bases match TRBD2. The DNA end is more similar to TRBJ2-7, so the J call may be wrong. There are 16 residues in the CDR3. Germline values: CDR1 ENHRY, CDR2 SYGVKD.

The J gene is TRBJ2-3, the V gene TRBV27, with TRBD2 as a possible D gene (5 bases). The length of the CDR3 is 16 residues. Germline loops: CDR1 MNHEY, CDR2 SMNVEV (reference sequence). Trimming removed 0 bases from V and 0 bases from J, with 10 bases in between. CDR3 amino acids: CASSLSVGVSTDTQYF. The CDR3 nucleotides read TGTGCCAGCAGTTTATCGGTGGGAGTTAGCACAGATACGCAGTATTTT.

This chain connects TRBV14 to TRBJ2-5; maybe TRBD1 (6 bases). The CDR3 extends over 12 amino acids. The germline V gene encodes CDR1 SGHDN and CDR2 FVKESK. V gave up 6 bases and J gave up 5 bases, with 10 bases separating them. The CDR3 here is CASRDSRETQYF. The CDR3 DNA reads TGTGCCAGCAGGGACAGTCGGGAGACCCAGTACTTC. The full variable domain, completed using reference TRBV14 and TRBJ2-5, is EAGVTQFPSHSVIEKGQTVTLRCDPISGHDNLYWYRRVMGKEIKFLLHFVKESKQDESGMPNNRFLAERTGGTYSTLKVQPAELEDSGVYFCASRDSRETQYFGPGTRLLVL.

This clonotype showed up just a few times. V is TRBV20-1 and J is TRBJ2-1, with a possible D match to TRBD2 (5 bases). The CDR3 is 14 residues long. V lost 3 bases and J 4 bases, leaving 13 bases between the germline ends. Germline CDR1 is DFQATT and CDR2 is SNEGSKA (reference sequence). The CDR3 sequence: CSASGLAAYNEQFF. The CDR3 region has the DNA TGCAGTGCTAGTGGGCTAGCAGCGTACAATGAGCAGTTCTTC.

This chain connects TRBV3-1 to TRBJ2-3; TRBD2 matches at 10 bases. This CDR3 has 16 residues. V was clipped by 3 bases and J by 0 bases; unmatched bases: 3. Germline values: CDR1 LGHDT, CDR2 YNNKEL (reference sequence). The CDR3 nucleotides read TGTGCCAGCAGCCACCCAGCGGGAGGGAGCACAGATACGCAGTATTTT. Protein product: CASSHPAGGSTDTQYF.

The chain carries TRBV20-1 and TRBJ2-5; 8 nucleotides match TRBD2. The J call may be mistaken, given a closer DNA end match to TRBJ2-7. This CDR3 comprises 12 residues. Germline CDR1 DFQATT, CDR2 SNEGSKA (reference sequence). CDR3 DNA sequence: TGCAGTGCCGAAAGCGGGAGCTACGAGCAGTACTTC. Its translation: CSAESGSYEQYF.